The 14 T cell receptor beta chains listed next were all sequenced from one sample in a study of T cell responses to AZD1222 COVID-19 vaccine. Sequencing was performed with immunoSEQ multiplex PCR; in TCRdb, only in-frame clones are kept and a portion is missing. Among around 140,000 clones listed, about 92% were seen once. Sequenced here: peripheral blood, sampled after recovery from COVID-19. The receptors were gathered from an adult who had recovered from COVID-19.

This rearrangement joins TRBV24-1 to TRBJ2-1, with D unclear. V was clipped by 0 bases and J by 15 bases, with 8 bases between them. The germline gives CDR1 KGHDR, CDR2 SFDVKD. The CDR3 runs to 11 residues. The CDR3 protein is CATSDLIDRFF. The CDR3 nucleotides read TGTGCCACCAGTGATTTGATCGATCGGTTCTTC.

This clone was picked up one time. J is TRBJ1-5 and V is TRBV15; D not resolved. Germline assignment: CDR1 LNHNV and CDR2 YYDKDF (reference sequence). Trimming pared 1 base from V and 7 bases from J, leaving 11 bases between. The CDR3 covers 14 residues. The DNA of the CDR3 is TGTGCCACCAGCAGAGTAGGAGGAGGGCAGCCCCAGCATTTT. It is translated as CATSRVGGGQPQHF.

The chain employs TRBV5-1 and TRBJ2-1; no reliable D call. The V end lost 6 bases, the J end lost 6 bases, and 16 bases lay between the germline ends. The CDR3 consists of 14 residues. Germline assignment: CDR1 SGHRS and CDR2 YFSETQ. Here the CDR3 reads CASNPSFAGNEQFF. The DNA of the CDR3 is TGCGCCAGCAATCCCTCCTTTGCAGGCAATGAGCAGTTCTTC.

The rearrangement uses TRBV7-9 and TRBJ1-1; 7 positions match TRBD1. The germline gives CDR1 SEHNR, CDR2 FQNEAQ (reference sequence). The CDR3 is 18 residues long. The J segment lost 5 bases and the V segment lost 5 bases, leaving 20 bases of the junction unmatched. The CDR3 region has the DNA TGTGCCAGCAGCCCATACCGGGGGGTCAGGGGGGAAAGGACTGAAGCTTTCTTT. It codes for CASSPYRGVRGERTEAFF.

The chain employs TRBV5-4 and TRBJ2-3; D is uncertain. The length of the CDR3 is 14 residues. With 2 bases removed from V and 0 bases from J, the gap between germline ends came to 7 bases. Per the germline V gene, CDR1 is SGHNT and CDR2 is YYREEE (reference sequence). CDR3 residues: CASSFTESTDTQYF. The CDR3 nucleotides are TGTGCCAGCAGCTTTACAGAAAGCACAGATACGCAGTATTTT.

The chain recombines TRBV4-1 with TRBJ2-7; 7 bases map to TRBD2. The CDR3 runs to 15 residues. With V trimmed by 0 bases and J by 3 bases, 5 bases remained unmatched. CDR1 is MGHRA and CDR2 is YSYEKL in the germline V gene. The CDR3 loop is CASSQDRGVFYEQYF. For the CDR3, the DNA is TGCGCCAGCAGCCAAGATCGGGGGGTGTTCTACGAGCAGTACTTC.

The rearrangement links TRBV7-5 to TRBJ2-1; TRBD2, the table's D call, lacks a check against the DNA. TRBV7-5 is marked as a pseudogene. There are 15 residues in the CDR3. CDR3 DNA sequence: TGTGCCAGAATTTGGGGGACTAGCGGGAGCAATGAGCAGTTCTTC. Its protein is CARIWGTSGSNEQFF.

The chain has TRBV27 and TRBJ1-1; 9 bases fit TRBD1. Germline loops: CDR1 MNHEY, CDR2 SMNVEV (reference sequence). The CDR3 has 14 amino acids. V dropped 7 bases and J dropped 1; count of bases not matched to a gene: 4. CDR3 coding DNA: TGTGCCAGCAAGATGACAGGGGGGAACACTGAAGCTTTCTTT. Translating it yields CASKMTGGNTEAFF.

The V call is TRBV3-1 (or the pseudogene TRBV3-2), the J call TRBJ2-5, with D hard to call. The CDR3 consists of 15 residues. The germline CDR1 and CDR2 sequences are LGHDT and YNNKEL (reference sequence). Trimming left V 0 bases short and J 1 base short, with 9 bases between. The CDR3 DNA reads as TGTGCCAGCAGCCAAGATTTTCGGGTCCAAGAGACCCAGTACTTC. This gives the protein CASSQDFRVQETQYF.

This clone is a singleton in its sample. The chain couples TRBV28 to TRBJ2-7; 8 nucleotides agree with TRBD2. Looked up from germline, CDR1 is MDHEN and CDR2 is SYDVKM. Trimming at V came to 6 bases and at J to 3 bases, leaving 10 bases not matched to a gene. The CDR3 runs to 15 residues. The CDR3 is CASRPTGLVSYEQYF. CDR3 nucleotides: TGTGCCAGCAGACCGACGGGACTAGTAAGCTACGAGCAGTACTTC.

The chain uses TRBV7-9 and TRBJ2-5; D is tentatively TRBD1 or TRBD2 (5 bases each). The V end lost 1 base, the J end lost 1 base, and 7 bases lay between the germline ends. In germline, CDR1 is SEHNR, CDR2 FQNEAQ (reference sequence). CDR3 length: 14 residues. The CDR3 spells CASSLGGTQETQYF. The DNA for the CDR3 is TGTGCCAGCAGCTTAGGGGGGACCCAAGAGACCCAGTACTTC. Using reference TRBV7-9 and TRBJ2-5 for the parts outside the CDR3, the full variable domain is DTGVSQNPRHKITKRGQNVTFRCDPISEHNRLYWYRQTLGQGPEFLTYFQNEAQLEKSRLLSDRFSAERPKGSFSTLEIQRTEQGDSAMYLCASSLGGTQETQYFGPGTRLLVL.

The rearrangement uses TRBV2 and TRBJ2-3; 7 nucleotides agree with TRBD1. CDR1 is SNHLY, CDR2 FYNNEI, per germline. The CDR3 has 15 amino acids. V dropped 4 bases and J dropped 4; count of bases not matched to a gene: 8. The CDR3 region is CASSVRRGRSDTQYF. The DNA of the CDR3 is TGTGCCAGCAGTGTCCGCAGGGGGAGATCAGATACGCAGTATTTT.

The chain links TRBV28 to TRBJ1-3; D is perhaps TRBD1 (5 bases). The CDR3 extends over 13 amino acids. Germline CDR1 and CDR2: MDHEN and SYDVKM. The ends were cut back, 10 bases at V and 4 bases at J, with 14 bases in the middle. CDR3 protein: CANFLGPGNTIYF. In nucleotides, the CDR3 is TGTGCCAACTTTTTGGGGCCAGGAAACACCATATATTTT.

The V and J genes are TRBV7-2 and TRBJ1-2; D is unclear. V lost 5 bases to trimming and J lost 2 bases, with 6 bases between them. Germline V lookup: CDR1 SGHTA, CDR2 FQGNSA. This CDR3 is 12 amino acids long. CDR3 protein: CASSALNYGYTF. The CDR3 DNA reads as TGTGCCAGCAGCGCCTTGAACTATGGCTACACCTTC.